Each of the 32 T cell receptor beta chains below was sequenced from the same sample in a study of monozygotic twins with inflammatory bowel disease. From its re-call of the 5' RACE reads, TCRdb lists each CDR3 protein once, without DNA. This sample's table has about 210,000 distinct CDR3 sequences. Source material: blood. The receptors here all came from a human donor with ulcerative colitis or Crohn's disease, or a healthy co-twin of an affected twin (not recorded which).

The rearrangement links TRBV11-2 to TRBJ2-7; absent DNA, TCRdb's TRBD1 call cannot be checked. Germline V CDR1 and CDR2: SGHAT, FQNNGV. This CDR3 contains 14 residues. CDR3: CASSTGTGGMEQYF.

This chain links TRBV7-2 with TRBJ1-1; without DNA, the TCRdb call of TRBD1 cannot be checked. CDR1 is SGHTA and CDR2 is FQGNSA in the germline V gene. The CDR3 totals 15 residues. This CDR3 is CASSLGTGLNTEAFF.

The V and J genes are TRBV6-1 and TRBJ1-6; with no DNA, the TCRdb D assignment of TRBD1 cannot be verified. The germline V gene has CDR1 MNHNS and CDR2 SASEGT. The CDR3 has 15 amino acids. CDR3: CASSELGQPTSPLHF.

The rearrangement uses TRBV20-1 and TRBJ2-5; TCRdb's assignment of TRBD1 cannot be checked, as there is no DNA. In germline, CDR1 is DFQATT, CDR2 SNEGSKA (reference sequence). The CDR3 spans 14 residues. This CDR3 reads CSATSRGQRDPQYF.

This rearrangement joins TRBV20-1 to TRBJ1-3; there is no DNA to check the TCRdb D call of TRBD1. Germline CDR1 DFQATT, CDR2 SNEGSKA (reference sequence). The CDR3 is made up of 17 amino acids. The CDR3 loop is CSARAPRGQGTGNTIYF.

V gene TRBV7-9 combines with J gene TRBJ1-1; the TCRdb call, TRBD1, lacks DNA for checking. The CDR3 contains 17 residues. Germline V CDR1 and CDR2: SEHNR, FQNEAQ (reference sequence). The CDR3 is CASSPKYRERGNTEAFF.

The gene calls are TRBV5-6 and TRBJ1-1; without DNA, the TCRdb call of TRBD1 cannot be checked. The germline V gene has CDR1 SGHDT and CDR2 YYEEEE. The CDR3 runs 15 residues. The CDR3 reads CASRARGRQNTEAFF. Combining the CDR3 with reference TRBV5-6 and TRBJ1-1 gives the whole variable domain DAGVTQSPTHLIKTRGQQVTLRCSPKSGHDTVSWYQQALGQGPQFIFQYYEEEERQRGNFPDRFSGHQFPNYSSELNVNALLLGDSALYLCASRARGRQNTEAFFGQGTRLTVV.

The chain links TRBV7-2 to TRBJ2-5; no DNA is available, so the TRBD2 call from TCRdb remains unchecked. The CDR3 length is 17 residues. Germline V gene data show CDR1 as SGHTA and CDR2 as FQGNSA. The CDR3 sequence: CASSLVGGAQAGETQYF.

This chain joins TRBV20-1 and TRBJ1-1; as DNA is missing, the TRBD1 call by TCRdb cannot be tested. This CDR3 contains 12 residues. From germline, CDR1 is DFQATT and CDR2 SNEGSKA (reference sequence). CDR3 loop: CSARERTRQAFF.

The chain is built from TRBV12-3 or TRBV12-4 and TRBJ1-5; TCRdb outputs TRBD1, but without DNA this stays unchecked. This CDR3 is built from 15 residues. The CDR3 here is CASSLDAGSNQPQHF.

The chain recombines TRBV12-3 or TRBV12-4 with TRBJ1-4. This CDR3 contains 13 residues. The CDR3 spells CASALGFNEKLFF.

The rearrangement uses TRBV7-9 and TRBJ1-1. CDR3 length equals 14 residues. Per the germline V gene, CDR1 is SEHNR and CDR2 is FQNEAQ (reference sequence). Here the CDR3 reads CASSLAVSHTEAFF.

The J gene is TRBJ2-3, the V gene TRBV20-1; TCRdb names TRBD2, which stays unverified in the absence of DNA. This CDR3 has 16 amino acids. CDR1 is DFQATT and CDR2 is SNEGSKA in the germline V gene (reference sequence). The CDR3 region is CSAAAPGGPDTDTQYF.

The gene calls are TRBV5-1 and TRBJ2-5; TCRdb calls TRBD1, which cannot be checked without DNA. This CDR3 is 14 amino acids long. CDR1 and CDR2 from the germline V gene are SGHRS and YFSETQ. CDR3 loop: CASSFVGRGVTQYF.

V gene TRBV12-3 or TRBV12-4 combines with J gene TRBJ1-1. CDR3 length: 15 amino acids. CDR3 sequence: CASSLDRLGNTEAFF.

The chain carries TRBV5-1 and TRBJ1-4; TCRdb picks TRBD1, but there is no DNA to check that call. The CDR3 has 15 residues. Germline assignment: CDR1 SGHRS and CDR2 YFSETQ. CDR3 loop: CASSSLPGQNEKLFF.

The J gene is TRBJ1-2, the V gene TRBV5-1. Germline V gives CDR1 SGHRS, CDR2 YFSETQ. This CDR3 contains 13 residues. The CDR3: CASSSGDFYGYTF.

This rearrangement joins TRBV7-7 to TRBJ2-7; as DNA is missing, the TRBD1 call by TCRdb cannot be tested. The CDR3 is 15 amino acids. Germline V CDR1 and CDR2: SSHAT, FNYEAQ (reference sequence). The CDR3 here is CASSLAAGPAYEQYF.

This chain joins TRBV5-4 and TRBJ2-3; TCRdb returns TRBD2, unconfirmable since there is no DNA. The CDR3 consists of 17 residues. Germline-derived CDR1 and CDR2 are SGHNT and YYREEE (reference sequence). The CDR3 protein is CASSWGPSGGVQDTQYF.

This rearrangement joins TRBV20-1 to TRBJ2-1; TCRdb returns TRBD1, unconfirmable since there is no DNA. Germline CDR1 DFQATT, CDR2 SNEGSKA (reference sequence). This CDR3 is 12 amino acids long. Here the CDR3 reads CSARYRENEQFF.

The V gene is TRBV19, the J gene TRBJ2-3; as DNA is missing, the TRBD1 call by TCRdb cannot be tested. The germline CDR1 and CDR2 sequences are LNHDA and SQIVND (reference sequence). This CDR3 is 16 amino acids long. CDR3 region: CASSPPRRGATDTQYF.

The CDR3 here is CASSPLLGTDTQYF. This chain connects TRBV7-2 to TRBJ2-3; TCRdb lists TRBD1, though no DNA is available to test this call. The CDR3 extends over 14 amino acids. Germline V gene lookup returns CDR1 SGHTA and CDR2 FQGNSA.

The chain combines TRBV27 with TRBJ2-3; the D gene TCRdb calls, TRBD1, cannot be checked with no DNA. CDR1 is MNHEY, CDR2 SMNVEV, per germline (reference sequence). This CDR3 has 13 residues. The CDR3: CASSYRAGDTQYF.

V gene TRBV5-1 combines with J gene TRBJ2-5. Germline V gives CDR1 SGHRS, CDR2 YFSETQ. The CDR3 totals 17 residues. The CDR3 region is CASSLAPISFRQETQYF. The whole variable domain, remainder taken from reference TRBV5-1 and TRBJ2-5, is KAGVTQTPRYLIKTRGQQVTLSCSPISGHRSVSWYQQTPGQGLQFLFEYFSETQRNKGNFPGRFSGRQFSNSRSEMNVSTLELGDSALYLCASSLAPISFRQETQYFGPGTRLLVL.

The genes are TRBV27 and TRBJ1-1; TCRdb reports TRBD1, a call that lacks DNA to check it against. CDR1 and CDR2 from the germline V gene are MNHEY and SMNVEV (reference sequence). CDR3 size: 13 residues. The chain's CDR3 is CASTPGGRTEAFF.

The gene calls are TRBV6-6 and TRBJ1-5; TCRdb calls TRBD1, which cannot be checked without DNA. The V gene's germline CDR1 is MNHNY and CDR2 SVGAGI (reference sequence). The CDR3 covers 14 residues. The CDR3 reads CASSLTGEYQPQHF.

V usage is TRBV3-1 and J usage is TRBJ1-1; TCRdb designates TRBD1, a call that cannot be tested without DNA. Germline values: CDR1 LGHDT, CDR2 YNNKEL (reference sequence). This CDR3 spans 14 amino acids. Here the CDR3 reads CASSQLQGGTEAFF.

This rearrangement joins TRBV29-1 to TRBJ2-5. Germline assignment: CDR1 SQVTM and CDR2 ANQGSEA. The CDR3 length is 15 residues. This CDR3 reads CSVEDGQASQETQYF.

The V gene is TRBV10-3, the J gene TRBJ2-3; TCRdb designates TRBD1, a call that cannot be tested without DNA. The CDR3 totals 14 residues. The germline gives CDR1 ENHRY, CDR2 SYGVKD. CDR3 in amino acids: CAISGQGVADTQYF.

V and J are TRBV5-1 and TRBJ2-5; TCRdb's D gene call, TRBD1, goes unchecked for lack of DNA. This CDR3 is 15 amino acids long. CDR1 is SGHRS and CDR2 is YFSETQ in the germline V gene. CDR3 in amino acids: CASSFQGQDAETQYF. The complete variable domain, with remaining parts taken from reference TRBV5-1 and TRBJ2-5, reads KAGVTQTPRYLIKTRGQQVTLSCSPISGHRSVSWYQQTPGQGLQFLFEYFSETQRNKGNFPGRFSGRQFSNSRSEMNVSTLELGDSALYLCASSFQGQDAETQYFGPGTRLLVL.

CDR3 region: CASATRHTEAFF. J is TRBJ1-1 and V is TRBV5-5. There are 12 residues in the CDR3. CDR1 SGHKS and CDR2 YYEKEE come from the germline V gene (reference sequence).

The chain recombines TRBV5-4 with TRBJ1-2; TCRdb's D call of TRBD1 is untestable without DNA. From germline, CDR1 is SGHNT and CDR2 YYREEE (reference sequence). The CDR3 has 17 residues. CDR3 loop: CASSAPTEGITTYGYTF.